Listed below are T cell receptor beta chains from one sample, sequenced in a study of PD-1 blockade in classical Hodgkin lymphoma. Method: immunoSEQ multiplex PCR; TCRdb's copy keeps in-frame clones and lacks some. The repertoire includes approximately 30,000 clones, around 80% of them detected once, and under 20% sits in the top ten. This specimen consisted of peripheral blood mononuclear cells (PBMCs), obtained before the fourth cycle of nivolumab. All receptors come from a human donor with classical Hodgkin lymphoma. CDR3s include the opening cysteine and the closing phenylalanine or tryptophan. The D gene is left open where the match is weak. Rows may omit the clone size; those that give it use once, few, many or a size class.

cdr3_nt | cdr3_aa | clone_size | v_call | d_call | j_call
TGTGCCAGCTCACCGGGCGGGATGACCTACAATGAGCAGTTCTTC | CASSPGGMTYNEQFF | NA | TRBV18 | NA | TRBJ2-1
TGTGCCAGCTCACCACCGTCCAGTAATGAAAAACTGTTTTTT | CASSPPSSNEKLFF | once | TRBV18 | NA | TRBJ1-4
TGTGCCAGCAGTCCCTCAGGGGCAACTATTCACGAGCAGTACTTC | CASSPSGATIHEQYF | NA | TRBV27 | NA | TRBJ2-7
TGTGCCAGTTCACAGTATAGCAATCAGCCCCAGCATTTT | CASSQYSNQPQHF | NA | TRBV19 | NA | TRBJ1-5
TGTGCCAGCAGTTATTCGGGCCTTCAAGGGGAGACCCAGTACTTC | CASSYSGLQGETQYF | NA | TRBV28 | NA | TRBJ2-5
TGTGCCAGCAGCCCCGGGACAACGACCTACGAGCAGTACTTC | CASSPGTTTYEQYF | few | TRBV7-6 | NA | TRBJ2-7
TGTGCCAGCAGTCCGACAGGGGCAGGCACAGATACGCAGTATTTT | CASSPTGAGTDTQYF | NA | TRBV6-6 | TRBD1 | TRBJ2-3
TGTGCCAGTAGTACCAGGGGGCGCAACACTGAAGCTTTCTTT | CASSTRGRNTEAFF | few | TRBV19 | TRBD1 | TRBJ1-1
TGCGCCAGCAGCCCGTCCGGGACCACAGATACGCAGTATTTT | CASSPSGTTDTQYF | NA | TRBV5-1 | NA | TRBJ2-3
TGTGCCAGTAGCCTCCGGGTCGACTCCTACGAGCAGTACTTC | CASSLRVDSYEQYF | few | TRBV19 | NA | TRBJ2-7
TGTGCCACCAGCAGAGATTCGGCAGGGGATATCTACAATGAGCAGTTCTTC | CATSRDSAGDIYNEQFF | NA | TRBV15 | NA | TRBJ2-1
TGTGCCAGTAGTATTGCGGTTGGGGATACGCAGTATTTT | CASSIAVGDTQYF | once | TRBV19 | NA | TRBJ2-3
TGTGCCAGCAGACCGGACAACTCTGGAAACACCATATATTTT | CASRPDNSGNTIYF | NA | TRBV2 | NA | TRBJ1-3
TGTGCCAGCAGCTTGGTAACCCAGAAATTCACAGATACGCAGTATTTT | CASSLVTQKFTDTQYF | NA | TRBV7-2 | NA | TRBJ2-3
TGTGCCAGCAGCGCGACTAGCGGGAATTTCTACAATGAGCAGTTCTTC | CASSATSGNFYNEQFF | NA | TRBV5-4 | TRBD2 | TRBJ2-1
TGTGCCAGCAGAGAGACAGGGGGCGAAACTGAAGCTTTCTTT | CASRETGGETEAFF | NA | TRBV2 | TRBD1 | TRBJ1-1
TGTGCCAGCAGTGGGACTAGCGGGAGTTTCGCAGATACGCAGTATTTT | CASSGTSGSFADTQYF | NA | TRBV13 | TRBD2 | TRBJ2-3
TGTGCCAGCAGCAAAGGGACAGGCCAGATTAACTATGGCTACACCTTC | CASSKGTGQINYGYTF | NA | TRBV5-5 | TRBD1 | TRBJ1-2
TGTGCCAGCAGTTCTGGACTAGCGGGTCTAAGCACAGATACGCAGTATTTT | CASSSGLAGLSTDTQYF | NA | TRBV5-4 | TRBD2 | TRBJ2-3
TGTGCCAGCAGTTTATTGACTAGCGGGAGTACAGATACGCAGTATTTT | CASSLLTSGSTDTQYF | NA | TRBV28 | TRBD2 | TRBJ2-3
TGCGCCAGCAGCCAAGGGGGTCATGGGTGGGCCTACAATGAGCAGTTCTTC | CASSQGGHGWAYNEQFF | few | TRBV4-1 | NA | TRBJ2-1
TGCGCCAGCAGTGAAAGTGGGGGAGGGGGCCAGCCCCAGCATTTT | CASSESGGGGQPQHF | NA | TRBV10-2 | TRBD1 | TRBJ1-5
TGTGCCAGCAGCCTTACAGGGGGCGGGGACATTCAGTACTTC | CASSLTGGGDIQYF | NA | TRBV7-3 | TRBD1 | TRBJ2-4
TGTGCCAGCAGCCGAATAAAGGGGGCCCCCCCTCCCCTACAGCGGTACTTC | CASSRIKGAPPPLQRYF | NA | TRBV11-3 | TRBD1 | TRBJ2-7
TGTGCCAGCAGTGGAGCGGGAGTGGGGGAGACCCAGTACTTC | CASSGAGVGETQYF | NA | TRBV2 | TRBD2 | TRBJ2-5
TGTGCCAGTAGTGCTACAGGGGCCCACAATGAGCAGTTCTTC | CASSATGAHNEQFF | NA | TRBV19 | TRBD1 | TRBJ2-1
TGCGCCAGCAGCTTAAGCGGGAGCTCCTACGAGCAGTACTTC | CASSLSGSSYEQYF | NA | TRBV5-1 | TRBD2 | TRBJ2-7
TGTGCCAGCAGAGAGGGGACTAGCGGGAGGAGTGAGCAGTTCTTC | CASREGTSGRSEQFF | few | TRBV28 | TRBD2 | TRBJ2-1
TGTGCCAGTAGTATCCCCCGGCTGATCTATCAGCCCCAGCATTTT | CASSIPRLIYQPQHF | few | TRBV19 | NA | TRBJ1-5
TGTGCCAGCAGCTCGGGCCGGAACACTGAAGCTTTCTTT | CASSSGRNTEAFF | NA | TRBV11-2 | NA | TRBJ1-1
TGTGCCAGCAGTCCGAGCCTCACCGAGACCCAGTACTTC | CASSPSLTETQYF | once | TRBV28 | NA | TRBJ2-5
TGCAGCGTTGTTGACGGTAGCAATCAGCCCCAGCATTTT | CSVVDGSNQPQHF | NA | TRBV29-1 | NA | TRBJ1-5
TGTGCCAGCAGCTTACCCTCCTACGAGCAGTACTTC | CASSLPSYEQYF | once | TRBV7-2 | NA | TRBJ2-7